The sequence of this T cell receptor beta chain was determined in a study of cytomegalovirus exposure and HLA in healthy donors. Libraries were prepared by immunoSEQ multiplex PCR; TCRdb keeps only in-frame clonotypes and omits some of them. The sample has roughly 60,000 clones; 92% are singletons. Trimming cost V 5 bases and J 7 bases, with 17 bases left between them. The CDR3 consists of 14 residues. Germline V gene sequence: CDR1 SEHNR, CDR2 FQNEAQ (reference sequence). This sequence originates from a woman aged 18-29 years in good health and CMV-seronegative. Sequencing was done on a sample of PBMCs. The chain is built from TRBV7-9 and TRBJ1-1, with a tentative D call TRBD1 (6 bases). CDR3 amino acids: CASSAGDTTSEAFF. DNA for the CDR3: TGTGCCAGCAGCGCCGGGGACACGACAAGTGAAGCTTTCTTT.